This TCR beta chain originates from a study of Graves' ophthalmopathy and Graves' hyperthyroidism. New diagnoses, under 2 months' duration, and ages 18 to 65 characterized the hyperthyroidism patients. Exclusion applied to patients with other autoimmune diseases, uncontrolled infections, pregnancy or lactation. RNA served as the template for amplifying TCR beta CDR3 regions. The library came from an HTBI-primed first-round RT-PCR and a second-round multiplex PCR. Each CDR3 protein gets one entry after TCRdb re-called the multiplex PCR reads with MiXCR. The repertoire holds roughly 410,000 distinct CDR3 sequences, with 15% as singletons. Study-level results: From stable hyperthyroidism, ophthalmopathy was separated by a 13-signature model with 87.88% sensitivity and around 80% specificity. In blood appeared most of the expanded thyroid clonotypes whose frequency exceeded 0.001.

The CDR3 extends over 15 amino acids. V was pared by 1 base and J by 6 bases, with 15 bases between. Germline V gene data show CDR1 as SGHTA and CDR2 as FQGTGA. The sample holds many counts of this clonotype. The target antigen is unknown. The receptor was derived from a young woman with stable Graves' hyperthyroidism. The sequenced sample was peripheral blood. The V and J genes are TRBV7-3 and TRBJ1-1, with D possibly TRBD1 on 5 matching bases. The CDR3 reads CASSLMGGSIAEAFF. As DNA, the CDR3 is TGTGCCAGCAGCTTAATGGGGGGTTCAATAGCTGAAGCTTTCTTT.